This TCR beta chain was found in a study of blood T cell repertoires in COVID-19. The assay was immunoSEQ multiplex PCR, and TCRdb's table has in-frame clones only and misses some. The sample consists of about 250,000 clones, approximately 88% of them appearing once. The CDR3 extends over 16 amino acids. Germline CDR1 SGHTA, CDR2 FQGNSA. V lost 5 bases and J lost 0, with 14 bases in between. The source of this sequence is a woman aged 25 to 45 with COVID-19, enrolled during active disease. The sample consisted of peripheral blood. This rearrangement joins TRBV7-2 to TRBJ2-1; no clear D gene. CDR3 coding DNA: TGTGCCAGCAGCCCTCACCCACAAAGCTCCTACAATGAGCAGTTCTTC. Its protein product is CASSPHPQSSYNEQFF.